One and the same sample provided the 5 T cell receptor beta chains below, sequenced in a study of technical replicates of blood from several donors. The method was immunoSEQ multiplex PCR; TCRdb's version includes in-frame clones alone and lacks a portion of them. The sample consists of 75,000 to 100,000 clones, around 96% of them appearing once. Material for sequencing was T cells isolated from PBMCs. These receptors were taken from a human donor in good health.

This clone was counted only a few times. DNA of the CDR3: TGTGCCTGGAGTTTGTTTGACAGGGACAATTCACCCCTCCACTTT. The encoded protein is CAWSLFDRDNSPLHF. This chain uses TRBV30 with TRBJ1-6; 7 positions agree with TRBD1. The CDR3 is 15 amino acids. Germline CDR1 is GTSNPN and CDR2 is SVGIG (reference sequence). V trimming: 2 bases; J trimming: 7 bases; junction bases outside the gene matches: 8.

The CDR3 sequence: CASSKGQGTGANVLTF. The CDR3 DNA reads TGTGCCAGCAGCAAAGGGCAGGGAACGGGGGCCAACGTCCTGACTTTC. V is TRBV21-1 and J is TRBJ2-6; the table's D call, TRBD1, has no DNA check behind it. TRBV21-1 is a known pseudogene. The CDR3 loop spans 16 amino acids.

The V gene is TRBV5-4, the J gene TRBJ2-3; 7 positions agree with TRBD1. The CDR3 has 15 amino acids. The germline CDR1 and CDR2 sequences are SGHNT and YYREEE (reference sequence). V dropped 10 bases and J dropped 0; count of bases not matched to a gene: 11. The CDR3: CASYRGLESTDTQYF. For the CDR3, the DNA is TGTGCCTCCTACAGGGGATTAGAAAGCACAGATACGCAGTATTTT.

A single count supports this clone. Other DNA sequences of this sample code for an identical CDR3. This sequence joins TRBV25-1 and TRBJ2-1, with a possible D match to TRBD1 (6 bases). V lost 4 bases, J lost 8 bases, and 18 bases lay in between. The CDR3 loop spans 15 amino acids. Germline CDR1 and CDR2: MGHDK and SYGVNS. CDR3 nucleotides: TGTGCCAGCAGTGCCTCGGGACAAGGTATGCATGAGCAGTTCTTC. The encoded protein is CASSASGQGMHEQFF.

The chain is built from TRBV11-2 and TRBJ1-1; D gene unclear. This CDR3 is 14 amino acids long. In germline, CDR1 is SGHAT, CDR2 FQNNGV. The ends were cut back, 1 base at V and 1 base at J, with 7 bases in the middle. The DNA of the CDR3 is TGTGCCAGCAGCTTAGTGTTAGAGAACACTGAAGCTTTCTTT. Its protein product is CASSLVLENTEAFF.